This T cell receptor (beta chain) was profiled in a study of tumor-infiltrating lymphocytes in primary liver carcinoma. Study as a whole: Tumors were staged T1-T3 N0M0 and measured roughly 4.2 to 10 cm across.

Comments on this clonotype: What it recognizes is unknown. The junction departs from the called germline gene at one end, perhaps through a read error.

With roughly 500 ng total RNA as template and a constant-region primer, TCR beta cDNA was made. TCR beta libraries came from three nested multiplex PCR rounds using slightly modified ARM-PCR. With TRBV1-TRBV30 forward primers and a C-beta reverse primer, the first two PCR rounds were run for approximately 10 cycles each. Via MiXCR, TCRdb re-called the multiplex PCR reads, giving one row per CDR3 protein. The sample includes 75,000 or so distinct CDR3 sequences, more than 60% of them seen just once. Co-extraction of RNA and DNA was performed on about 19-30 mg of unsorted bulk tissue. The V gene's germline CDR1 is WSHSY and CDR2 SAAADI. The CDR3 has 13 residues. General study results and limits: Blood's top-250-clone fraction was significantly lower than that of tumors (p = 0.039).

The sequence was collected from a man aged 40-49 years with primary liver carcinoma and hepatitis B virus infection. Input material: liver tumor tissue from sampling region 4. The sample's subset: tumor region T4, right-lateral pole. This sequence joins TRBV10-2 and TRBJ2-5; no reliable D call. The CDR3 DNA is TGCGCCAGCAGTGAGACAAGGTCGGAGACCCAATACTTC. Its protein product is CASSETRSETQYF.